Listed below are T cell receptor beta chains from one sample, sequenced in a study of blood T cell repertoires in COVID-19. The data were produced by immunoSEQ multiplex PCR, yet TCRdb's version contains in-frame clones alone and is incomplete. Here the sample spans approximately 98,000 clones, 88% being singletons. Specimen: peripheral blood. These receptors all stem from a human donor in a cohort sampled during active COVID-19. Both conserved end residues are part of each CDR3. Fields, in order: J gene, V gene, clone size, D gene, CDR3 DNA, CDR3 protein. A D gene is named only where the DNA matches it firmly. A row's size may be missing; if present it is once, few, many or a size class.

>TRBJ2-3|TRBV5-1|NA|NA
TGCGCCAGCAAACCAACGGCAGCCAGCGGGCTCACAGATACGCAGTATTTT
CASKPTAASGLTDTQYF
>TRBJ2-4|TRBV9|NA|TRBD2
TGTGCCAGCAGCGTAGGGACTAGCTCGGAAAACATTCAGTACTTC
CASSVGTSSENIQYF
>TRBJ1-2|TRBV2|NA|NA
TGTGCCAGCAGTGGACAGACCAACTATGGCTACACCTTC
CASSGQTNYGYTF
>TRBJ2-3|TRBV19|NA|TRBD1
TGTGCCTGCCGGGACAGGAGTACAGATACGCAGTATTTT
CACRDRSTDTQYF
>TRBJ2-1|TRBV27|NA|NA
TGTGCCAGCAGGAGAGGGGGGGATAACAATGAGCAGTTCTTC
CASRRGGDNNEQFF
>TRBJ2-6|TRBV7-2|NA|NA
TGTGCCAGCAGCCCACAGGGCGCCTTTATCCCTGGGGCCAACGTCCTGACTTTC
CASSPQGAFIPGANVLTF
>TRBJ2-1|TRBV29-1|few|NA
TGCAGCGTCTCTCAGGGACTGCCAGTTCCAAATGAGCAGTTCTTC
CSVSQGLPVPNEQFF
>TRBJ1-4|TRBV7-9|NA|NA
TGTGCCAGCAGCCCAGAGGTAAATGAAAAACTGTTTTTT
CASSPEVNEKLFF
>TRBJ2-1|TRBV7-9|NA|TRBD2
TGTGCCAGCAGCTTAGCTTGGGGGACGGCGGGAGCGGTCTATGAGCAGTTCTTC
CASSLAWGTAGAVYEQFF
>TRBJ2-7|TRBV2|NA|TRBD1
TGTGCCACTTCAGGGGGCTACGAGCAGTACTTC
CATSGGYEQYF
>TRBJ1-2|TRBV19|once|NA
TGTGCCAGTAGTATAAGGAGAGGATCTGATGGCTACACCTTC
CASSIRRGSDGYTF
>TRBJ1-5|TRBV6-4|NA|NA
TGTGCCAGCAGTGACTCTACTCCTCCCCCCGGTCAGCCCCAGCATTTT
CASSDSTPPPGQPQHF
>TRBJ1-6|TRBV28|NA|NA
TGTGCCAGCAGTTTTGGCGGACAGTTTAGTAATTCACCCCTCCACTTT
CASSFGGQFSNSPLHF
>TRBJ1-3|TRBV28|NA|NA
TGTGCCAGCCCAAACAGCTCTGGAAACACCATATATTTT
CASPNSSGNTIYF
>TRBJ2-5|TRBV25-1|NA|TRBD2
TGTGCCAGCAGTAGAGCGGGAGGACCCCGACAAGAGACCCAGTACTTC
CASSRAGGPRQETQYF
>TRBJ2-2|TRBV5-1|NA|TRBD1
TGCGCCAGCAGCTTGTCGGGACAGGGAGGCACCGGGGAGCTGTTTTTT
CASSLSGQGGTGELFF
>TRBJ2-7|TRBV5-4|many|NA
TGTGCCAGCAGGCTATTCGGCAGGGCCTACGAGCAGTACTTC
CASRLFGRAYEQYF
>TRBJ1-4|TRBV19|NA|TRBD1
TGTGCCAGTAGTCCCGGGACAGGGAGTAATGAAAAACTGTTTTTT
CASSPGTGSNEKLFF
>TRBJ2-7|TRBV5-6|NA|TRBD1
TGTGCCAGCAGCTTTGTCAACAGGGGCTCCTACGAGCAGTACTTC
CASSFVNRGSYEQYF
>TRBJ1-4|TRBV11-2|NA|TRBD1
TGTGCCAGCAGCCCCTTGGGGACAGGGGTTGAAAAACTGTTTTTT
CASSPLGTGVEKLFF
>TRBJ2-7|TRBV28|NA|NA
TGTGCCAGCAGTTTATTGGCCGGACAGGACTACTTCTACGAGCAGTACTTC
CASSLLAGQDYFYEQYF
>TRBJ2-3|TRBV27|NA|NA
TGTGCCAGCAGTTCCCTGACCTTTGCTAGTACAGATACGCAGTATTTT
CASSSLTFASTDTQYF
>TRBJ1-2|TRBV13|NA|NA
TGTGCCAGCAGCTCCCAGACCTACGACAGAGGTTATGGCTACACCTTC
CASSSQTYDRGYGYTF
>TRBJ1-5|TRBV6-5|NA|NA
TGTGCCAGCACACCTGGGAGGGATAGCAATCAGCCCCAGCATTTT
CASTPGRDSNQPQHF
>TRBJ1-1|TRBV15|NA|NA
TGTGCCACCAGCAGAGCGCAACAGCAGAACACTGAAGCTTTCTTT
CATSRAQQQNTEAFF
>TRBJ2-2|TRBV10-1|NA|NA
TGCGCCAGCAGCAGACACACCCCGGACACCGGGGAGCTGTTTTTT
CASSRHTPDTGELFF
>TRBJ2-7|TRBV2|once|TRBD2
TGTGCCAGCAGAGGGGGACTAGCCACCTACGAGCAGTACTTC
CASRGGLATYEQYF
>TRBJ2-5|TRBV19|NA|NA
TGTGCCAGTGGACCTAGAGCGGGGACCCAGTACTTC
CASGPRAGTQYF
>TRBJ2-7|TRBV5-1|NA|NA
TGCGCCAGCAGCTTGGATGGAGTCATCTCCTACGAGCAGTACTTC
CASSLDGVISYEQYF
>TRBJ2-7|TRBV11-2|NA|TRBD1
TGTGCCAGCAGCTTTGGGACAGGCATCTACGAGCAGTACTTC
CASSFGTGIYEQYF
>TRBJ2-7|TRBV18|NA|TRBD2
TGTGCCAGCTCACCGGGAGGGACCTACGAGCAGTACTTC
CASSPGGTYEQYF
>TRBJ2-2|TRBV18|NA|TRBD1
TGTGCCAGCTCACCAACAGGGGGTTTCACCGGGGAGCTGTTTTTT
CASSPTGGFTGELFF
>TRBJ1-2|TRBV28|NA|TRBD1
TGTGCCAGCAGTACCCCCGGGGACAGGGGGTTTTATGGCTACACCTTC
CASSTPGDRGFYGYTF
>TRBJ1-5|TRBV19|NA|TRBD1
TGTGCCAGTAGTGCCTGGGGACAGGGCAATCAGCCCCAGCATTTT
CASSAWGQGNQPQHF
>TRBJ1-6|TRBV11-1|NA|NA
TGTGCCAGCAGGCAGGGAAATTCACCCCTCCACTTT
CASRQGNSPLHF
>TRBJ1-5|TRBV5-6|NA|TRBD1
TGTGCCAGCAGCGCCGACAGGGATCAGCCCCAGCATTTT
CASSADRDQPQHF
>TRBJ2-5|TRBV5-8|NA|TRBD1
TGTGCCAGCAGCGCGTTACAGGGGGCCCAAGAGACCCAGTACTTC
CASSALQGAQETQYF
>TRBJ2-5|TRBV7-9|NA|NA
TGTGCCAGCAGCCACGTCCGGGACTTCCAAGAGACCCAGTACTTC
CASSHVRDFQETQYF
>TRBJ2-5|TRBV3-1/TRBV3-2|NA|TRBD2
TGTGCCAGCAGCAAGGGACTAGCGGGAAAAAAAGAGACCCAGTACTTC
CASSKGLAGKKETQYF
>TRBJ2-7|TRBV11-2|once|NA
TGTGCCAGCAGCTTGGTAGCCGGGGTCTACGAGCAGTACTTC
CASSLVAGVYEQYF
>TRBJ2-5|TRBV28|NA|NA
TGTGCCAGCAGTACAGGGAAAGAGACCCAGTACTTC
CASSTGKETQYF
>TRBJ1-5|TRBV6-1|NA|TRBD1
TGTGCCAGCAGTGAAGTGCCCGACAGGGCGAGCCAGCCCCAGCATTTT
CASSEVPDRASQPQHF
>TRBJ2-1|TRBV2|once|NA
TGTGCCAGCAGTCCAGCCCCCGGGACAAAGGACGGCAATGAGCAGTTCTTC
CASSPAPGTKDGNEQFF
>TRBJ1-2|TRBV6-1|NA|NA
TGTGCCAGCAGTGACGGGAGTCGGGACCGAACTTATGGCTACACCTTC
CASSDGSRDRTYGYTF
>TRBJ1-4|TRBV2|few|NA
TGTGCCAGCAGTGAAGGTACGAGGCTGTTTTTT
CASSEGTRLFF
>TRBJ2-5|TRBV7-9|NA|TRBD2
TGTGCCAGCTGGGGGGGGGAGACCCAGTACTTC
CASWGGETQYF
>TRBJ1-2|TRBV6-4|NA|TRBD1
TGTGCCAGCAGGGAGAGACAGGGGGCTGGCGGCTACACCTTC
CASRERQGAGGYTF
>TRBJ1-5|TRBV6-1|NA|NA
TGTGCCAGCAGTGAATCGGGGGGCAGGGGTCAGCCCCAGCATTTT
CASSESGGRGQPQHF
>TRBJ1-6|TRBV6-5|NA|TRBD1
TGTGCCAGCAGTTCAACTGGACAGGGGCGAGGTTCCCCCCACTTT
CASSSTGQGRGSPHF
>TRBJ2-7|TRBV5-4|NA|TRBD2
TGTGCCAGCAGCTTGGCCCTAGCGGGGATCCACGAGCAGTACTTC
CASSLALAGIHEQYF
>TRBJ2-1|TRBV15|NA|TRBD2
TGTGCCACCAGCAGAGAGATCCTAGCGGGGGCCAATGAGCAGTTCTTC
CATSREILAGANEQFF
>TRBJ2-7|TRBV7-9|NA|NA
TGTGCCAGCAGCCACATCGGCGGGGGCCTTCCCTACGAGCAGTACTTC
CASSHIGGGLPYEQYF
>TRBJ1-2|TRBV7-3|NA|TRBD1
TGTGCCAGCAGCTTAACAGGGACAGGTAACGAAAGCTATGGCTACACCTTC
CASSLTGTGNESYGYTF
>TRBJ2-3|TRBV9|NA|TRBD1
TGTGCCAGTTCAGGAGACAGGGCCTATAGCACAGATACGCAGTATTTT
CASSGDRAYSTDTQYF
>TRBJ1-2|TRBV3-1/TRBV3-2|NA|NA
TGTGCCAGCAGCCTCAGGGTCGGAGACTATGGCTACACCTTC
CASSLRVGDYGYTF
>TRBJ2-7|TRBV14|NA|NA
TGTGCCAGCAGCCAGAGGGCAGTCTCCGAGCAGTACTTC
CASSQRAVSEQYF
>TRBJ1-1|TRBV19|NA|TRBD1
TGTGCCAGTAGTGAGAGAGGGGACAGGACTAACACTGAAGCTTTCTTT
CASSERGDRTNTEAFF
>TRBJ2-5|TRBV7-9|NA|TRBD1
TGTGCCAGCAGCGACCGGGACAGGGAAGAGACCCAGTACTTC
CASSDRDREETQYF
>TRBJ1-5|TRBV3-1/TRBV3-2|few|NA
TGTGCCAGCAGCCAAGGGTTGGACAGACCCAATCAGCCCCAGCATTTT
CASSQGLDRPNQPQHF
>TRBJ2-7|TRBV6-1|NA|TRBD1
TGTGCCAGCAGTGAAATCAAGGGGGCGCGGTACGAGCAGTACTTC
CASSEIKGARYEQYF